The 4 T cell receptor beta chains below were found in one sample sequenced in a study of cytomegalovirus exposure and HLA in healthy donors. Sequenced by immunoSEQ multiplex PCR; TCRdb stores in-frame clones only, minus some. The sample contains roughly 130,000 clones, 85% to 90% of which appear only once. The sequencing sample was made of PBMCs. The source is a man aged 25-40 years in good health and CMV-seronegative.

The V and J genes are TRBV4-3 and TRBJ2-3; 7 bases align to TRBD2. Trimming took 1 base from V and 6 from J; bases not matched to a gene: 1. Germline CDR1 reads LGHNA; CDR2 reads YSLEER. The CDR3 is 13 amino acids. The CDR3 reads CASSQGEGDTQYF. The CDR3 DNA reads TGCGCCAGCAGCCAAGGGGAGGGGGATACGCAGTATTTT.

The CDR3 sequence: CASSLNSAYNSPLHF. In DNA, the CDR3 is TGTGCCAGCAGCTTGAACAGTGCTTATAATTCACCCCTCCACTTT. V gene TRBV7-2 combines with J gene TRBJ1-6; D gene ambiguous. The CDR3 has 15 amino acids. V lost 3 bases and J 4 bases, leaving 10 bases between the germline ends. Germline assignment: CDR1 SGHTA and CDR2 FQGNSA.

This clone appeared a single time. The CDR3 nucleotides are TGCGCCAGCAGCCAAGACAGGTTTATGAACACTGAAGCTTTCTTT. Amino acid sequence: CASSQDRFMNTEAFF. The V call is TRBV4-3, the J call TRBJ1-1; unclear D gene. Germline CDR1 reads LGHNA; CDR2 reads YSLEER. V shed 0 bases and J shed 0 bases, with 8 bases lying between them. This CDR3 region has 15 residues.

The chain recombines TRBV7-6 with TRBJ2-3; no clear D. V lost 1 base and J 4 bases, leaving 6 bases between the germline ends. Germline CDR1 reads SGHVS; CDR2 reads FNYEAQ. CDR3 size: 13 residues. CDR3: CASSLVAADTQYF. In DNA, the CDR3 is TGTGCCAGCAGCTTAGTGGCGGCAGATACGCAGTATTTT. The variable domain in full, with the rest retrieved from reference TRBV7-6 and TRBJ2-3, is GAGVSQSPRYKVTKRGQDVALRCDPISGHVSLYWYRQALGQGPEFLTYFNYEAQQDKSGLPNDRFSAERPEGSISTLTIQRTEQRDSAMYRCASSLVAADTQYFGPGTRLTVL.